The 20 T cell receptor beta chains below come from one sample, sequenced in a study of graft-versus-host responses after intestinal transplantation (dated by TCRdb to about 2021). Their antigens remain unidentified. The library relied on the immunoSEQ multiplex PCR assay. Held by TCRdb, this immuneACCESS table contains in-frame sequences only and omits some clones. Under half of the omission traces to an unresolved V gene where checked; the cause of the rest is unknown. The sample table contains more than 85,000 clones; only one count was recorded for around 93% of them. The ten largest clones capture approximately 0.069% of the sample. The sample's time point label, in plain terms: cells obtained before transplantation from donor or recipient. The material sequenced was unstimulated CD8+ T cells sorted from spleen or lymph node cells, taken before transplant. Receptors originate from a human donor who was the organ donor for an intestinal transplant.

The J gene is TRBJ2-7, the V gene TRBV27, with D maybe TRBD2 (6 bases). In germline, CDR1 is MNHEY, CDR2 SMNVEV (reference sequence). This CDR3 is 13 amino acids long. The V gene lost 3 bases and the J gene lost 5 bases, with 11 bases spanning the gap. The CDR3 reads CASSLGGSNEQYF. DNA of the CDR3: TGTGCCAGCAGTTTGGGGGGTTCTAACGAGCAGTACTTC.

The rearrangement links TRBV28 to TRBJ2-1, with 14 bases fitting TRBD2. Per the germline V gene, CDR1 is MDHEN and CDR2 is SYDVKM. This CDR3 has 14 amino acids. J gave up 11 bases and V 5 bases, and 5 bases lay outside the gene matches. The CDR3 sequence is CASSPGLAGVKQFF. CDR3 sequence (DNA): TGTGCCAGCAGTCCGGGACTAGCGGGAGTAAAGCAGTTCTTC.

The chain uses TRBV6-1 and TRBJ2-7, with 9 bases aligning to TRBD1. CDR3 length equals 12 residues. Looked up from germline, CDR1 is MNHNS and CDR2 is SASEGT. V gave up 9 bases and J gave up 5 bases; unmatched junction bases: 5. CDR3 sequence: CASGTGINEQYF. CDR3 nucleotide sequence: TGTGCCAGTGGGACAGGGATCAACGAGCAGTACTTC.

The DNA for the CDR3 is TGTGCCACTGTAAGATGGGCGGGTCGCACCGGGGAGCTGTTTTTT. Translated: CATVRWAGRTGELFF. J is TRBJ2-2 and V is TRBV10-3; weak D call: TRBD2 (5 bases). This CDR3 is 15 amino acids long. Trimming removed 10 bases from V and 4 bases from J, with 19 bases in between. Germline CDR1 is ENHRY and CDR2 is SYGVKD.

This chain links TRBV7-9 with TRBJ2-3; the D gene is possibly TRBD1 (6 bases). CDR1 and CDR2 from the germline V gene are SEHNR and FQNEAQ (reference sequence). Trimming removed 5 bases at V and 8 bases at J, with 26 bases between. This CDR3 is 17 amino acids long. CDR3 region: CASSLPVTGGGAPTQYF. In nucleotides, the CDR3 is TGTGCCAGCAGCCTACCCGTGACAGGTGGGGGAGCCCCTACGCAGTATTTT.

The chain links TRBV9 to TRBJ1-6, with D possibly TRBD1 on 5 matching bases. The V gene lost 3 bases and the J gene lost 13 bases, with 23 bases spanning the gap. The CDR3 runs 16 residues. Per the germline V gene, CDR1 is SGDLS and CDR2 is YYNGEE. CDR3 sequence reads: CASSEFQTVSHIPLHF. The CDR3 DNA reads TGTGCCAGCAGCGAGTTCCAGACAGTTTCCCACATTCCCCTCCACTTT.

The table lists this clone with a count of one. This chain joins TRBV10-3 and TRBJ2-1; tentatively, D is TRBD1 (6 bases). The V and J ends lost 4 bases and 1 base respectively, with 8 bases between them. This CDR3 spans 14 amino acids. Germline CDR1 reads ENHRY; CDR2 reads SYGVKD. This CDR3 reads CAISADSSYNEQFF. Here the CDR3 DNA reads TGTGCCATCAGTGCGGACAGTTCCTACAATGAGCAGTTCTTC.

The sample holds a few counts of this clone. The rearrangement links TRBV6-6 to TRBJ2-1; no firm D call. CDR3 size: 13 residues. CDR1 is MNHNY, CDR2 SVGAGI, per germline (reference sequence). Trimming pared 2 bases from V and 8 bases from J, leaving 10 bases between. The CDR3 here is CASSYVVLDEQFF. The CDR3, as DNA: TGTGCCAGCAGTTACGTGGTACTCGATGAGCAGTTCTTC.

The rearrangement joins TRBV6-1 to TRBJ2-5; possibly TRBD2 for D (6 bases). Germline CDR1 is MNHNS and CDR2 is SASEGT. The V gene lost 3 bases and the J gene lost 2 bases, with 13 bases spanning the gap. This CDR3 contains 15 residues. The CDR3 reads CASSDLGSSQETQYF. Here the CDR3 DNA reads TGTGCCAGCAGTGATCTCGGGAGTAGTCAAGAGACCCAGTACTTC.

The chain has TRBV7-3 and TRBJ2-1; 11 nucleotides align to TRBD2. This CDR3 is 17 amino acids long. J lost 2 bases, V lost 3 bases, and 6 bases had no gene match. Germline assignment: CDR1 SGHTA and CDR2 FQGTGA. The CDR3 loop reads CASSFKGTSGPYNEQFF. The CDR3 DNA reads as TGTGCCAGCAGCTTTAAGGGGACTAGCGGACCCTACAATGAGCAGTTCTTC.

The V and J genes are TRBV7-3 and TRBJ1-1; the D is unclear. The germline gives CDR1 SGHTA, CDR2 FQGTGA. This CDR3 spans 17 amino acids. V lost 1 base, J lost 0 bases, and 15 bases lay in between. CDR3 residues: CASSLIFRRRVNTEAFF. The CDR3 DNA sequence: TGTGCCAGCAGCTTAATTTTCCGGCGGCGAGTGAACACTGAAGCTTTCTTT.

The rearrangement uses TRBV25-1 and TRBJ2-5, with 12 bases fitting TRBD2. CDR1 MGHDK and CDR2 SYGVNS come from the germline V gene. The junction had 4 bases not matched to a gene; V was cut back by 1 base and J by 1 base. The CDR3 spans 17 residues. CDR3 in amino acids: CASSELWTSGVQETQYF. The CDR3 DNA is TGTGCCAGCAGTGAATTATGGACTAGCGGGGTCCAAGAGACCCAGTACTTC.

This clone has just a few counts. The CDR3 bases are TGCGCCAGCAGCTTGGGAGGTTCGCGGCAGCCCCAGCATTTT. Translating it yields CASSLGGSRQPQHF. V is TRBV5-1 and J is TRBJ1-5; no definite D call. Germline V gene sequence: CDR1 SGHRS, CDR2 YFSETQ. This CDR3 comprises 14 residues. V was pared by 0 bases and J by 7 bases, with 11 bases between.

V gene TRBV7-8 combines with J gene TRBJ1-2; no firm D call. The V end was cut by 4 bases, the J end by 2 bases, with 14 bases between. The CDR3 consists of 15 residues. Germline V CDR1 and CDR2: SGHVS, FQNEAQ. The CDR3 DNA reads as TGTGCCAGCAGCTATATGCAGGAAGGAAACTATGGCTACACCTTC. Residues: CASSYMQEGNYGYTF.

The J gene is TRBJ2-7, the V gene TRBV29-1; the D gene is possibly TRBD1 (5 bases). The CDR3 has 12 residues. Germline values: CDR1 SQVTM, CDR2 ANQGSEA. V was shortened by 1 base and J by 2 bases, with 6 bases between the two germline ends. In DNA, the CDR3 is TGCAGCGTTGAAGGGGGCCCCTACGAGCAGTACTTC. It codes for CSVEGGPYEQYF.

This clone was counted once. The J gene is TRBJ2-2, the V gene TRBV7-6; 10 bases align to TRBD2. J gave up 5 bases and V 2 bases, and 8 bases lay outside the gene matches. Germline lookup yields CDR1 SGHVS and CDR2 FNYEAQ. The length of the CDR3 is 17 residues. DNA for the CDR3: TGTGCCAGCAGCTTATTTCCTAGCGGGAGTGAGACCGGGGAGCTGTTTTTT. It is translated as CASSLFPSGSETGELFF. Drawing the rest from reference TRBV7-6 and TRBJ2-2, the complete variable domain is GAGVSQSPRYKVTKRGQDVALRCDPISGHVSLYWYRQALGQGPEFLTYFNYEAQQDKSGLPNDRFSAERPEGSISTLTIQRTEQRDSAMYRCASSLFPSGSETGELFFGEGSRLTVL.

This clone was counted a single time. V usage is TRBV30 and J usage is TRBJ1-1; tentative D call: TRBD1 (6 bases). V lost 2 bases, J lost 5 bases, and 18 bases lay in between. The CDR3 has 15 amino acids. Germline V gene data show CDR1 as GTSNPN and CDR2 as SVGIG (reference sequence). CDR3 sequence reads: CAWSLGAGEVTEAFF. In DNA, the CDR3 is TGTGCCTGGAGTTTGGGGGCAGGGGAAGTAACTGAAGCTTTCTTT.

The chain couples TRBV5-6 to TRBJ2-5, with 8 bases that match TRBD2. This CDR3 is 19 amino acids long. V shed 5 bases, J shed 2 bases, and the junction held 20 bases outside the gene matches. The germline gives CDR1 SGHDT, CDR2 YYEEEE. The CDR3 region has the DNA TGTGCCAGCAGTTTCTCCTTCGCGGACGGGGGGGCCACACAAGAGACCCAGTACTTC. This codes for CASSFSFADGGATQETQYF.

The chain carries TRBV16 and TRBJ1-4; D remains ambiguous. The germline CDR1 and CDR2 sequences are KGHSY and FQNENV. Trimming removed 2 bases from V and 1 base from J, with 8 bases in between. This CDR3 is built from 15 residues. The CDR3 sequence is CASSQEGGTNEKLFF. The CDR3 DNA sequence: TGTGCCAGCAGCCAAGAGGGCGGAACTAATGAAAAACTGTTTTTT.

This rearrangement joins TRBV11-2 to TRBJ2-1, with D tentatively TRBD2 (6 bases). This CDR3 comprises 14 residues. With 7 bases removed from V and 8 bases from J, the gap between germline ends came to 18 bases. CDR1 and CDR2 from the germline V gene are SGHAT and FQNNGV. CDR3 nucleotides: TGTGCCAGCACCTTCGGAGCTGGAGGGTATGAGCAGTTCTTC. The encoded protein is CASTFGAGGYEQFF.